This entry describes one T cell receptor beta chain. The antigen remains undetermined. The table came from immunoSEQ multiplex PCR; TCRdb's copy has only in-frame clones and leaves some out. The sample shows under 700,000 clones, approximately 96% of them seen only once. The data were taken from a study of shared clonotypes between healthy human individuals. Naive CD8 isolation took CD45RO-negative cells positively selected for CCR7 and excluded terminally differentiated effector memory CD45RA+ cells. Germline V gene data show CDR1 as SNHLY and CDR2 as FYNNEI. The V gene end was trimmed by 10 bases and the J gene end by 3 bases; junction bases not matched to a gene: 4. There are 12 residues in the CDR3. Study-wide results and limits: Naive subsets usually exceeded memory subsets in estimated richness.

The chain couples TRBV2 to TRBJ1-2, with 8 bases that match TRBD1. The sample consisted of naive CD8+ T cells sorted from blood. This TCR was sampled from a woman in her 30s in good health. The chain's CDR3 is CATTTGDYGYTF. Written as DNA, the CDR3 is TGTGCCACGACGACAGGGGACTATGGCTACACCTTC.